This TCR beta chain emerged from a study of T-cell reconstitution after alpha-beta-depleted transplantation in children. Study conclusions and caveats: It was surviving recipient T cells and thymic progenitors that gave some patients high TCRbeta diversity at day 60. Alpha-beta T cells about two months after transplant reportedly derived from several hundred expanded graft clones. One year post-transplant, T-cell counts and diversity were largely derived from T cells produced anew.

This clonotype was picked up a small number of times. Its antigen is unidentified. Germline V gene sequence: CDR1 MNHEY, CDR2 SVGEGT. Trimming shortened V by 4 bases and J by 4 bases, and 8 bases separated the two germline ends. The CDR3 is made up of 12 amino acids. A TCRbeta library incorporating unique molecular identifiers was prepared. TCRdb fed the PCR reads into MiXCR, producing one record per CDR3 protein. The table shows 450,000 to 700,000 distinct CDR3 sequences, with about a quarter occurring only once. This sequence was found in a boy less than two years old with Wiskott-Aldrich syndrome, due to receive a stem cell transplant. Sample: PBMCs, taken before TCRalphabeta/CD19-depleted stem cell transplant. The V call is TRBV6-2 or TRBV6-3, the J call TRBJ2-7, with no clear D. The CDR3 loop is CASSWAGYEQYF. The DNA for the CDR3 is TGTGCCAGCAGTTGGGCTGGTTACGAGCAGTACTTC.